The next 21 T cell receptor beta chains were all read from a single sample in a study of T-cell memory formation after mild COVID-19. TCRdb independently ran MiXCR on the 5' RACE reads; one entry per CDR3 protein. Among hundreds of thousands of distinct CDR3 sequences listed, about a fifth were seen once. The material sequenced was PBMCs or a T cell subset sorted from them (not recorded which). The receptors originated from an adult woman who had mild COVID-19 (a few samples of this study predate the infection). Cell type and time point are not known.

The rearrangement joins TRBV6-2 or TRBV6-3 to TRBJ2-1; unclear D gene. Germline values: CDR1 MNHEY, CDR2 SVGEGT. The CDR3 is made up of 12 amino acids. With 2 bases removed from V and 7 bases from J, the gap between germline ends came to 6 bases. In DNA form, the CDR3 reads TGTGCCAGCAGTTACGGGGTTAATGAGCAGTTCTTC. Protein sequence: CASSYGVNEQFF.

The chain is built from TRBV3-1 and TRBJ2-2, with D unresolved. The V end lost 3 bases, the J end lost 3 bases, and 11 bases lay between the germline ends. Germline V CDR1 and CDR2: LGHDT, YNNKEL (reference sequence). The CDR3 is 15 amino acids. The CDR3 is CASSQTDGYTGELFF. In DNA, the CDR3 is TGTGCCAGCAGCCAGACCGACGGCTACACCGGGGAGCTGTTTTTT.

This clonotype was observed a few times. The chain uses TRBV6-4 and TRBJ2-1; 10 bases align to TRBD2. The length of the CDR3 is 15 residues. J was trimmed by 8 bases and V by 4 bases; bases with no gene match: 8. Germline CDR1 reads MRHNA; CDR2 reads SNTAGT. Written as DNA, the CDR3 is TGTGCCAGCAGTGTTCTAGCGGGAGACACAGATGAGCAGTTCTTC. Amino acid sequence: CASSVLAGDTDEQFF.

This clonotype was seen repeatedly, ten times or more. The rearrangement uses TRBV7-3 and TRBJ2-2; D unclear. The CDR3 is made up of 12 amino acids. Germline-derived CDR1 and CDR2 are SGHTA and FQGTGA. Trimming took off 3 bases at V and 4 bases at J, with 3 bases between the two ends. The CDR3 coding sequence is TGTGCCAGCAGCTTTCGCACCGGGGAGCTGTTTTTT. It yields the protein CASSFRTGELFF.

The genes are TRBV6-1 and TRBJ2-7; no definite D call. Germline-derived CDR1 and CDR2 are MNHNS and SASEGT. Trimming stripped 4 bases from V and 4 bases from J, with 5 bases between. The CDR3 totals 11 residues. This CDR3 is CASSVQYEQYF. In DNA, the CDR3 is TGTGCCAGCAGTGTTCAGTACGAGCAGTACTTC.

This clonotype was seen only a few times. The chain joins TRBV20-1 to TRBJ2-7, with D maybe TRBD2 (5 bases). Trimming took 1 base from V and 2 from J, leaving 12 bases between them. CDR1 and CDR2 from the germline V gene are DFQATT and SNEGSKA (reference sequence). The CDR3 totals 14 residues. This chain's CDR3 is CSARGRETTYEQYF. The CDR3 bases are TGCAGTGCTAGAGGCCGGGAAACCACCTACGAGCAGTACTTC.

CDR3 sequence (DNA): TGTGCCAGCAAAAGGGGACAGGGCTACGAGCAGTACTTC. Residues: CASKRGQGYEQYF. The chain joins TRBV6-5 to TRBJ2-7, with 9 bases that match TRBD1. The CDR3 contains 13 residues. V shed 7 bases, J shed 3 bases, and the junction held 4 bases outside the gene matches. From germline, CDR1 is MNHEY and CDR2 SVGAGI.

This clonotype was counted many times. V usage is TRBV12-3 or TRBV12-4 and J usage is TRBJ2-1; a possible D gene is TRBD1 (6 bases). V was shortened by 7 bases and J by 3 bases, with 16 bases between the two germline ends. The CDR3 consists of 15 residues. The CDR3 DNA reads as TGTGCCAGCAAACTAGGACAGAACCTCTACAATGAGCAGTTCTTC. This gives the protein CASKLGQNLYNEQFF.

This clonotype has a handful of counts. In DNA form, the CDR3 reads TGCAGCGTCAACGGACAGCGCGAAGGGCACTACAATGAGCAGTTCTTC. It is translated as CSVNGQREGHYNEQFF. The V call is TRBV29-1, the J call TRBJ2-1, with D perhaps TRBD1 (6 bases). Trimming cost V 6 bases and J 3 bases, with 21 bases left between them. The CDR3 totals 16 residues. Per germline, CDR1 SQVTM and CDR2 ANQGSEA.

V gene TRBV4-2 combines with J gene TRBJ2-3; perhaps D is TRBD1 or TRBD2 (6 bases each). Germline CDR1 and CDR2: LGHNA and YNFKEQ. V lost 5 bases to trimming and J lost 4 bases, with 16 bases between them. The CDR3 has 15 residues. DNA for the CDR3: TGTGCCAGCAGCGAAGGGGGAGGACTCGCAGATACGCAGTATTTT. Protein product: CASSEGGGLADTQYF.

Ten or more counts support this clonotype. This chain links TRBV7-8 with TRBJ2-2; D possibly corresponds to TRBD1 (7 bases). Germline V gene data show CDR1 as SGHVS and CDR2 as FQNEAQ. Between the trimmed V and J ends, which lost 5 bases and 1 base, there was a span of 11 bases. This CDR3 contains 15 residues. CDR3 in amino acids: CASSNQGGNTGELFF. The CDR3 DNA follows: TGTGCCAGCAGCAACCAGGGGGGGAACACCGGGGAGCTGTTTTTT.

This clonotype came up a few times. The chain employs TRBV5-1 and TRBJ1-2; 9 bases align to TRBD1. Germline V CDR1 and CDR2: SGHRS, YFSETQ. There are 13 residues in the CDR3. Trimming cost V 3 bases and J 6 bases; bases outside gene matches: 3. The CDR3 DNA is TGCGCCAGCAGCTGGGACAGGGAGGATGGCTACACCTTC. It codes for CASSWDREDGYTF.

This clonotype was counted only a few times. The J gene is TRBJ1-1, the V gene TRBV29-1, with TRBD1 matching over 7 bases. The CDR3 has 12 amino acids. CDR1 and CDR2 from the germline V gene are SQVTM and ANQGSEA. The J segment lost 6 bases and the V segment lost 8 bases, leaving 9 bases of the junction unmatched. As DNA, the CDR3 is TGCAGCTCCCAGGGGGGCGAATCTGAAGCTTTCTTT. Translation: CSSQGGESEAFF.

This clonotype appeared a few times. V is TRBV12-3 or TRBV12-4 and J is TRBJ2-2, with D tentatively TRBD2 (6 bases). V was clipped by 8 bases and J by 5 bases, with 18 bases between them. This CDR3 is built from 15 residues. As DNA, the CDR3 is TGTGCCAGCCAGACTAGTGGCGTCAATACCGGGGAGCTGTTTTTT. Translating gives CASQTSGVNTGELFF.

This clonotype turned up a few times. The chain has TRBV6-5 and TRBJ1-2; tentative D call: TRBD1 (5 bases). Per the germline V gene, CDR1 is MNHEY and CDR2 is SVGAGI. The ends were cut back, 6 bases at V and 1 base at J, with 6 bases in the middle. The CDR3 runs to 12 residues. The CDR3 DNA sequence: TGTGCCAGCAGAGGGGTTAACTATGGCTACACCTTC. This translates into CASRGVNYGYTF.

This clonotype was counted only a few times. The rearrangement uses TRBV7-9 and TRBJ2-3, with 12 bases lining up with TRBD2. The CDR3 sequence is 19 residues long. CDR1 and CDR2 from the germline V gene are SEHNR and FQNEAQ (reference sequence). V trimming: 1 base; J trimming: 9 bases; junction bases outside the gene matches: 17. For the CDR3, the DNA is TGTGCCAGCAGCTTAGGTCGTACTAGCGGGGGGCCAGCAAGGGGAACGCAGTATTTT. Residues: CASSLGRTSGGPARGTQYF.

The rearrangement links TRBV9 to TRBJ2-5; D gene uncertain. Germline loops: CDR1 SGDLS, CDR2 YYNGEE. The CDR3 totals 14 residues. The ends were cut back, 4 bases at V and 1 base at J, with 11 bases in the middle. The CDR3: CASSPSPIQETQYF. CDR3 in DNA: TGTGCCAGCAGCCCCTCTCCCATCCAAGAGACCCAGTACTTC. The variable domain in full, completed from reference TRBV9 and TRBJ2-5, reads DSGVTQTPKHLITATGQRVTLRCSPRSGDLSVYWYQQSLDQGLQFLIQYYNGEERAKGNILERFSAQQFPDLHSELNLSSLELGDSALYFCASSPSPIQETQYFGPGTRLLVL.

Only a few counts were recorded for this clonotype. The CDR3 here is CASSSERTDNQETQYF. Here the CDR3 DNA reads TGTGCCAGCAGTTCAGAGAGGACAGATAATCAAGAGACCCAGTACTTC. V usage is TRBV28 and J usage is TRBJ2-5; perhaps TRBD1 as D (6 bases). V gave up 4 bases and J gave up 2 bases, with 17 bases separating them. The germline V gene encodes CDR1 MDHEN and CDR2 SYDVKM. The CDR3 loop spans 16 amino acids.

The chain combines TRBV4-3 with TRBJ2-7, with D possibly being TRBD2 (6 bases). Germline V lookup: CDR1 LGHNA, CDR2 YSLEER. V was clipped by 0 bases and J by 7 bases, with 13 bases between them. This CDR3 region has 14 residues. CDR3 region: CASSQDRRVFEQYF. CDR3 DNA: TGCGCCAGCAGCCAAGATCGGAGGGTGTTTGAGCAGTACTTC.

The rearrangement joins TRBV6-5 to TRBJ2-2, with D maybe TRBD2 (5 bases). Between the trimmed V and J ends, which lost 1 base and 0 bases, there was a span of 15 bases. In germline, CDR1 is MNHEY, CDR2 SVGAGI. CDR3 size: 18 residues. The CDR3 reads CASSYFSGPTPNTGELFF. CDR3 DNA: TGTGCCAGCAGTTACTTCAGCGGCCCCACGCCGAACACCGGGGAGCTGTTTTTT.

The chain is built from TRBV12-3 or TRBV12-4 and TRBJ2-6; D not resolved. Trimming removed 6 bases from V and 4 bases from J, with 16 bases in between. The CDR3 runs to 16 residues. CDR3 nucleotide sequence: TGTGCCAGCAGCCGAGTGGTAGGGTTGGGGGCCAACGTCCTGACTTTC. Amino acid sequence: CASSRVVGLGANVLTF.